This T cell receptor beta chain was sequenced for a study of T-cell reconstitution after alpha-beta-depleted transplantation in children. Note on this clonotype: Its cognate antigen is unknown.

Preparation of the TCRbeta library used unique molecular identifiers. TCRdb re-called the PCR reads through MiXCR, storing one row per CDR3 protein. The sample records approximately 1,000,000 distinct CDR3 sequences, 25% to 35% being singletons. The V end lost 6 bases, the J end lost 6 bases, and 16 bases lay between the germline ends. Germline V gene lookup returns CDR1 DFQATT and CDR2 SNEGSKA (reference sequence). The CDR3 consists of 13 residues. Whole-study findings and limits: At the one-year point after transplant, T-cell counts and TCRbeta diversity were found to come mostly from T cells that had been newly produced.

The chain carries TRBV20-1 and TRBJ2-3; weak D call: TRBD2 (5 bases). The material was PBMCs, mostly from graft donor cells, obtained 360 days after TCRalphabeta/CD19-depleted stem cell transplant. This clonotype originated in a boy under three years old who had a stem cell transplant for SCID, so the T cells may come from the graft donor. Written as DNA, the CDR3 is TGCAGTGCCCGCCGGGGTCCCTTGGATACGCAGTATTTT. Translation gives CSARRGPLDTQYF.